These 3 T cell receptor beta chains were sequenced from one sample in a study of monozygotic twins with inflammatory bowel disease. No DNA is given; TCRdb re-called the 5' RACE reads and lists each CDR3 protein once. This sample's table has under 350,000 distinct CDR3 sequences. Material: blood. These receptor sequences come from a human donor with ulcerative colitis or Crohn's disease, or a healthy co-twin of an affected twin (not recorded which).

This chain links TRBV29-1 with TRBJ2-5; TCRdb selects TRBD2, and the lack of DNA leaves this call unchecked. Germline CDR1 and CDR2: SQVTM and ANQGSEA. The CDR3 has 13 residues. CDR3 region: CSVLTSSQETQYF.

CDR3 sequence: CASSLGPIGTGFYEQYF. The V call is TRBV5-1, the J call TRBJ2-7; the D call of TRBD1 rests on TCRdb alone, since no DNA is present to check it. The CDR3 runs 17 residues. The germline CDR1 and CDR2 sequences are SGHRS and YFSETQ.

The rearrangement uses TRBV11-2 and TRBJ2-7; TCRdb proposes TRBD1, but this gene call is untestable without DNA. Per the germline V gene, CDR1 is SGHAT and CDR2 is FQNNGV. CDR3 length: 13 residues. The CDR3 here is CASSLTFRDEQYF. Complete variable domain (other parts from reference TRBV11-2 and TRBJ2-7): EAGVAQSPRYKIIEKRQSVAFWCNPISGHATLYWYQQILGQGPKLLIQFQNNGVVDDSQLPKDRFSAERLKGVDSTLKIQPAKLEDSAVYLCASSLTFRDEQYFGPGTRLTVT.